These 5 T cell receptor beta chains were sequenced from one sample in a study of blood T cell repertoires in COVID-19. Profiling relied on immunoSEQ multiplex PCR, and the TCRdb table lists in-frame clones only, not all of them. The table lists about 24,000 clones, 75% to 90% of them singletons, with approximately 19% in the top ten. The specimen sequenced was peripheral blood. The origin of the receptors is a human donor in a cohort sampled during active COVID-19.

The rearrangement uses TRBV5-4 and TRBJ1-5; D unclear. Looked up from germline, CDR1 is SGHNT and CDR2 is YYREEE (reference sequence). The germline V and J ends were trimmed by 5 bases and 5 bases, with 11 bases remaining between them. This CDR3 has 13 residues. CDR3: CASSSSWDQPQHF. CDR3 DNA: TGTGCCAGCAGTTCTAGTTGGGATCAGCCCCAGCATTTT.

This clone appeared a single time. CDR3 DNA sequence: TGTGCCAGCAGCTCCCGCGGTGGATACGAGCAGTACTTC. This codes for CASSSRGGYEQYF. This sequence joins TRBV7-2 and TRBJ2-7; D is unresolved. The CDR3 consists of 13 residues. Germline V lookup: CDR1 SGHTA, CDR2 FQGNSA. The V end was cut by 4 bases, the J end by 4 bases, with 11 bases between. Full variable domain (missing parts from reference TRBV7-2 and TRBJ2-7): GAGVSQSPSNKVTEKGKDVELRCDPISGHTALYWYRQSLGQGLEFLIYFQGNSAPDKSGLPSDRFSAERTGGSVSTLTIQRTQQEDSAVYLCASSSRGGYEQYFGPGTRLTVT.

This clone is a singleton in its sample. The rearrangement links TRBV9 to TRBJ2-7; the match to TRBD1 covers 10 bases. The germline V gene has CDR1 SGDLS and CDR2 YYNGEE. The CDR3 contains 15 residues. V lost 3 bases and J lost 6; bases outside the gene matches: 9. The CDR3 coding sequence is TGTGCCAGCAGCGCCCGGGACAGGGGTGGTTCCGAGCAGTACTTC. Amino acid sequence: CASSARDRGGSEQYF.

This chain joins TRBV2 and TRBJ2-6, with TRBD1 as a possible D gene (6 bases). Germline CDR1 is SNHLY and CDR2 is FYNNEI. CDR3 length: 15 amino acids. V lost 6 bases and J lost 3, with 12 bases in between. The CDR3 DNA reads TGTGCCAGCAGATCACAGGGACGTGGGGCCAACGTCCTGACTTTC. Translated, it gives CASRSQGRGANVLTF.

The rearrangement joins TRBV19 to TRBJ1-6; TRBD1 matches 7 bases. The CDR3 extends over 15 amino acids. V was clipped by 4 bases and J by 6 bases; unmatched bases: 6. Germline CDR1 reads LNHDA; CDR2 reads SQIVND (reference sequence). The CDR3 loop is CASSRGQLINSPLHF. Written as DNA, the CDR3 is TGTGCCAGTAGTAGGGGACAGCTTATTAATTCACCCCTCCACTTT.